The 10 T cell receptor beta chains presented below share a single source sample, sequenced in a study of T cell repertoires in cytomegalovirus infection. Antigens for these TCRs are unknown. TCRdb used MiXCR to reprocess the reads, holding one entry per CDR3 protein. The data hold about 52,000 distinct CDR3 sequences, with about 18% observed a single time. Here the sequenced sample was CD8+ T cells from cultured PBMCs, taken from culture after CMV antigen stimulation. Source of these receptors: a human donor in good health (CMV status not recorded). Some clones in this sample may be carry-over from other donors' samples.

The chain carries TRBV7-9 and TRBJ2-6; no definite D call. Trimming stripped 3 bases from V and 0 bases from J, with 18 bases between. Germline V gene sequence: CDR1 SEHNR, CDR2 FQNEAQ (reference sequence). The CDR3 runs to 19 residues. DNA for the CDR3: TGTGCCAGCAGCTTCAGATTCGATAGGGTAAACTCTGGGGCCAACGTCCTGACTTTC. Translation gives CASSFRFDRVNSGANVLTF.

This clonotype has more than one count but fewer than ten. In nucleotides, the CDR3 is TGTGCCAGCAGCTCCACAGTCGATCGAGCTTTCTTT. This sequence encodes CASSSTVDRAFF. The chain couples TRBV7-9 to TRBJ1-1, with D unresolved. This CDR3 spans 12 amino acids. Trimming stripped 4 bases from V and 10 bases from J, with 13 bases between. Germline V gene data show CDR1 as SEHNR and CDR2 as FQNEAQ (reference sequence).

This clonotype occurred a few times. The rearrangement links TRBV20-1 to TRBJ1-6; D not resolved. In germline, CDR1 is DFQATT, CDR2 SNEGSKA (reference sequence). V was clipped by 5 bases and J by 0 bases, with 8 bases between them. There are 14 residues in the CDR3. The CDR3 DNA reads TGCAGTGCTCGAAAGAGCTCCTATAATTCACCCCTCCACTTT. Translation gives CSARKSSYNSPLHF.

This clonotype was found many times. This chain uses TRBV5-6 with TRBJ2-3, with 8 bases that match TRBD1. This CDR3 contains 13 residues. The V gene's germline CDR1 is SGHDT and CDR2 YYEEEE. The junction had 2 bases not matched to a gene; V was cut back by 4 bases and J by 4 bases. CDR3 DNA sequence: TGTGCCAGCAGCGCAGGGGGCGCAGATACGCAGTATTTT. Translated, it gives CASSAGGADTQYF.

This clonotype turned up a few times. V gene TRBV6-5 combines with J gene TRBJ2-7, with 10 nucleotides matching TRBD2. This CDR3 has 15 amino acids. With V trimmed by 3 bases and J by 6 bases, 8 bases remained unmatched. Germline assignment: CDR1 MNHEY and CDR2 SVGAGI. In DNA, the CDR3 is TGTGCCAGCAGTTATAGGCTAGCGGGGGCATCCGAGCAGTACTTC. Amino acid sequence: CASSYRLAGASEQYF.

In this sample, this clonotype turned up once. CDR3 nucleotide sequence: TGCAGCGCCCAACAGGGGTACTATGGCTACACCTTC. This encodes CSAQQGYYGYTF. The chain joins TRBV29-1 to TRBJ1-2; 7 bases agree with TRBD1. CDR3 length: 12 residues. V shed 7 bases, J shed 3 bases, and the junction held 5 bases outside the gene matches. Germline V gene sequence: CDR1 SQVTM, CDR2 ANQGSEA.

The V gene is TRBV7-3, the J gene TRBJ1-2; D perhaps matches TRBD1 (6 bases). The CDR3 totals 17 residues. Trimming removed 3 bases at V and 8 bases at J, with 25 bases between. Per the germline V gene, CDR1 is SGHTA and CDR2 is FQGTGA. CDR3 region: CASSLADNAGARGGYTF. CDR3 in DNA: TGTGCCAGCAGCTTGGCAGATAACGCGGGGGCACGAGGGGGCTACACCTTC.

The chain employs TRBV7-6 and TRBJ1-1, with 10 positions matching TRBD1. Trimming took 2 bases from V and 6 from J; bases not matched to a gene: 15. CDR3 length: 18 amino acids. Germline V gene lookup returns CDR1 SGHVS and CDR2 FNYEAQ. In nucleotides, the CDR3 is TGTGCCAGCAGCTTAAAAAGTTCGGTGGGACAGGGGATCCCTGAAGCTTTCTTT. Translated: CASSLKSSVGQGIPEAFF.

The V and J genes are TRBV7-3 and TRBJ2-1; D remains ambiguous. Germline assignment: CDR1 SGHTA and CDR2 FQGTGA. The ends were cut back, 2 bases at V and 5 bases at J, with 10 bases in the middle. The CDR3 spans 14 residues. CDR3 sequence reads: CASSLVNSNNEQFF. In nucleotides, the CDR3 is TGTGCCAGCAGCTTAGTAAACAGTAACAATGAGCAGTTCTTC.

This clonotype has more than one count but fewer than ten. CDR3 loop: CASSLPPFGTGSTDTQYF. The CDR3, as DNA: TGTGCCAGCAGCTTGCCCCCCTTTGGGACAGGAAGCACAGATACGCAGTATTTT. V is TRBV7-9 and J is TRBJ2-3, with 8 bases aligning to TRBD1. The CDR3 loop spans 18 amino acids. The germline V gene has CDR1 SEHNR and CDR2 FQNEAQ (reference sequence). V lost 3 bases to trimming and J lost 0 bases; unmatched junction nucleotides: 11.